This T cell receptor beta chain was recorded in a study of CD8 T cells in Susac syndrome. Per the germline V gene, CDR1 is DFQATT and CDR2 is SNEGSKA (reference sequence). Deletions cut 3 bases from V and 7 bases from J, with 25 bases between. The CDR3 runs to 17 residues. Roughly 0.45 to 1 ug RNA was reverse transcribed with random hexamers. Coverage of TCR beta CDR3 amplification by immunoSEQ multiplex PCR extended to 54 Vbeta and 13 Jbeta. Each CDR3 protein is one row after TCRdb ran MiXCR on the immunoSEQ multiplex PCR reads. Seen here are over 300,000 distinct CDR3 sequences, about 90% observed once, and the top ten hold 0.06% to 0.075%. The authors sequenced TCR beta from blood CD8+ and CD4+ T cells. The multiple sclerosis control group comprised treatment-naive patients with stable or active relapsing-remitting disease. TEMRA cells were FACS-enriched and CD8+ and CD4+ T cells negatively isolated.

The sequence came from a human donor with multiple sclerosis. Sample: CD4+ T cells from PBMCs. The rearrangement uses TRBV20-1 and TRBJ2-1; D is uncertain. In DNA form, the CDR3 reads TGCAGTGCTAGGGGGAACCGGCTCTCACAACTCCAGAATGAGCAGTTCTTC. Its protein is CSARGNRLSQLQNEQFF.